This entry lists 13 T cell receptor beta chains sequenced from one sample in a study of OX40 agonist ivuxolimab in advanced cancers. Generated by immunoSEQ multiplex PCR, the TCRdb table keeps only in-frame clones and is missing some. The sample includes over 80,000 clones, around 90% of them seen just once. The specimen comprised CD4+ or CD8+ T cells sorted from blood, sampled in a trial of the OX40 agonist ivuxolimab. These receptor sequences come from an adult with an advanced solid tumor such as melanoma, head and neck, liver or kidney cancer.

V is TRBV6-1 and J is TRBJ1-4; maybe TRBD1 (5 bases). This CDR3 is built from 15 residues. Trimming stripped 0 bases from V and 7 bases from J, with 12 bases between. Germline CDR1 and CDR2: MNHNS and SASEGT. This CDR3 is CASSEAGRDGEKLFF. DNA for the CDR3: TGTGCCAGCAGTGAAGCGGGCAGGGACGGTGAAAAACTGTTTTTT.

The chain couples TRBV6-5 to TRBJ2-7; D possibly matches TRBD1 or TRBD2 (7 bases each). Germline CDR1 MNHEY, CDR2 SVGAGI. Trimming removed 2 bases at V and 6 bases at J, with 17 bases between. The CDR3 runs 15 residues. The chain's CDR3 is CASSYTTGRALEQYF. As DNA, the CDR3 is TGTGCCAGCAGTTACACGACAGGGAGGGCCCTCGAGCAGTACTTC.

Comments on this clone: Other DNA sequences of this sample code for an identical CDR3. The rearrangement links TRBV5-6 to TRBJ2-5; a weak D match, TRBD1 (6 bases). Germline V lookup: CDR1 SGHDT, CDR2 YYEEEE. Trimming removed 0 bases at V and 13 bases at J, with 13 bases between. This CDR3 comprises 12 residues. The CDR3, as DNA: TGTGCCAGCAGCTTGGGGGGGCCAGAGGGGTACTTC. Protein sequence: CASSLGGPEGYF.

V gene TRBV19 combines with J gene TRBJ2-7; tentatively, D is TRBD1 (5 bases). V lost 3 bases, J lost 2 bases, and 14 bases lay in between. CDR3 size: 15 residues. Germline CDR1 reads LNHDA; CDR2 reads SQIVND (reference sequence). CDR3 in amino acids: CASSILYTGPYEQYF. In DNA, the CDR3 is TGTGCCAGTAGTATCCTTTACACAGGCCCCTACGAGCAGTACTTC. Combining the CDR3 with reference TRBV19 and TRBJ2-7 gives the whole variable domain DGGITQSPKYLFRKEGQNVTLSCEQNLNHDAMYWYRQDPGQGLRLIYYSQIVNDFQKGDIAEGYSVSREKKESFPLTVTSAQKNPTAFYLCASSILYTGPYEQYFGPGTRLTVT.

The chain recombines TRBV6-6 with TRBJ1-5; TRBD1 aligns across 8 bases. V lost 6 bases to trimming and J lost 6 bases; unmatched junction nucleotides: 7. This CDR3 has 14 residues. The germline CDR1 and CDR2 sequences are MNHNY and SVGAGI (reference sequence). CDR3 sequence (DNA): TGTGCCAGCAGACCCTCAGGGGGCGTTCAGCCCCAGCATTTT. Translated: CASRPSGGVQPQHF.

The CDR3 sequence is CSVGDGNYGYTF. CDR3 sequence (DNA): TGCAGCGTGGGGGACGGGAACTATGGCTACACCTTC. This chain uses TRBV29-1 with TRBJ1-2; possible D gene TRBD1, 5 bases. Trimming pared 6 bases from V and 2 bases from J, leaving 10 bases between. This CDR3 comprises 12 residues. CDR1 and CDR2 (germline): SQVTM, ANQGSEA.

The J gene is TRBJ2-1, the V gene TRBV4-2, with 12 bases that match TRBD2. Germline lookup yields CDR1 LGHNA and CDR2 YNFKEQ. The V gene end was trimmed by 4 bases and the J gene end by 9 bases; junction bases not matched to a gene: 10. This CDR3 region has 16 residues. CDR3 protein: CASSRGGTSGLLEQFF. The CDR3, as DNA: TGTGCCAGCAGCCGAGGGGGGACTAGCGGGCTGCTTGAGCAGTTCTTC.

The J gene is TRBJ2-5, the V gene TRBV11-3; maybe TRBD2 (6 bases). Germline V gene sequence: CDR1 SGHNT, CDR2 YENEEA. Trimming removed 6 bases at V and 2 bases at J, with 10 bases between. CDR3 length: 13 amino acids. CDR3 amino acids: CASREAGQETQYF. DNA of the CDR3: TGTGCCAGCAGGGAGGCGGGACAAGAGACCCAGTACTTC.

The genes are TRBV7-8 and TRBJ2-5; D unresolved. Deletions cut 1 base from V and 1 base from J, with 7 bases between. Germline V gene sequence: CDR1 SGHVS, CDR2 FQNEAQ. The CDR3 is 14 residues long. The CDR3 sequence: CASSLVGTQETQYF. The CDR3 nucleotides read TGTGCCAGCAGCTTAGTGGGAACCCAAGAGACCCAGTACTTC.

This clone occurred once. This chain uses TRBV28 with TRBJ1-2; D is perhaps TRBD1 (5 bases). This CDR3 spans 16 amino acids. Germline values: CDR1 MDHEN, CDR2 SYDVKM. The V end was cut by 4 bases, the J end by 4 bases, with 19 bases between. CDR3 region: CASSSPGRFTGYGYTF. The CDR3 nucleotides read TGTGCCAGCAGTTCACCGGGACGCTTTACTGGCTATGGCTACACCTTC.

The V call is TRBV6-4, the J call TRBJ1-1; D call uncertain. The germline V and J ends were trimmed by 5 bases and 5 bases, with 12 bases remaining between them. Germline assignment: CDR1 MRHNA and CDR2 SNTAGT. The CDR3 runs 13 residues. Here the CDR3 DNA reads TGTGCCAGCAGTCGGACCCTAGGGACTGAAGCTTTCTTT. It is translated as CASSRTLGTEAFF.

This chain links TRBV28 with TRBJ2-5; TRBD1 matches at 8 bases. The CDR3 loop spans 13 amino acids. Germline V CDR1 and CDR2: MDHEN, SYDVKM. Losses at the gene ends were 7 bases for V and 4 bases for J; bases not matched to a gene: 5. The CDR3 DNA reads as TGTGCCAGCACGCTCCAGGGGGCAGAGACCCAGTACTTC. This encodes CASTLQGAETQYF.

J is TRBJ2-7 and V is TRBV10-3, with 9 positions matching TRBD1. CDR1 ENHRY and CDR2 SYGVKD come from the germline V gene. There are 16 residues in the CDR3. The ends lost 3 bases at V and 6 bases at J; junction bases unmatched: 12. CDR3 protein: CAISEAPGTGFGEQYF. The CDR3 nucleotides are TGTGCCATCAGTGAAGCGCCGGGGACAGGGTTTGGCGAGCAGTACTTC.